The 17 T cell receptor beta chains listed next were all sequenced from one sample in a study of blood T cell repertoires in COVID-19. Sequencing was performed with immunoSEQ multiplex PCR; in TCRdb, only in-frame clones are kept and a portion is missing. The sample lists 150,000 to 200,000 clones, 82% occurring once. Sequenced sample: PBMCs or T cells enriched from blood (not recorded which). Every receptor here comes from a man aged 40-50 years who had recovered from COVID-19.

This chain uses TRBV30 with TRBJ1-2; TRBD1 might be the D (6 bases). The CDR3 covers 13 residues. The germline V gene encodes CDR1 GTSNPN and CDR2 SVGIG (reference sequence). Trimming shortened V by 8 bases and J by 4 bases, and 17 bases separated the two germline ends. CDR3 amino acids: CAAQTGFSYGYTF. The CDR3 DNA reads as TGTGCCGCTCAGACAGGCTTTAGCTATGGCTACACCTTC.

The V gene is TRBV9, the J gene TRBJ1-6; 9 bases line up with TRBD1. Germline trimming cut 3 bases from V and 8 bases from J; bases unmatched to any gene: 12. Looked up from germline, CDR1 is SGDLS and CDR2 is YYNGEE. The CDR3 runs 17 residues. This CDR3 is CASSGELWRQGDSPLHF. CDR3 coding DNA: TGTGCCAGCAGCGGTGAGTTGTGGCGACAGGGGGATTCACCCCTCCACTTT.

The gene calls are TRBV12-3 or TRBV12-4 and TRBJ2-5, with D possibly matching TRBD1 (6 bases). The V and J ends lost 4 bases and 1 base respectively, with 7 bases between them. The CDR3 is 13 residues long. CDR3 protein: CASSYRVQETQYF. CDR3 in DNA: TGTGCCAGCAGTTACAGGGTCCAAGAGACCCAGTACTTC.

The chain employs TRBV20-1 and TRBJ1-2; D may be TRBD1 (5 bases). The V gene lost 7 bases and the J gene lost 6 bases, with 6 bases spanning the gap. CDR3 length: 9 residues. Per the germline V gene, CDR1 is DFQATT and CDR2 is SNEGSKA (reference sequence). The chain's CDR3 is CSVGDGYTF. In DNA, the CDR3 is TGCAGTGTAGGGGATGGCTACACCTTC.

This clone showed up just a few times. J is TRBJ2-1 and V is TRBV11-3, with 8 bases matching TRBD2. Per germline, CDR1 SGHNT and CDR2 YENEEA. The V gene end was trimmed by 1 base and the J gene end by 5 bases; junction bases not matched to a gene: 10. CDR3 length: 17 amino acids. This CDR3 reads CASSLGPGRAGHNEQFF. CDR3 coding DNA: TGTGCCAGCAGCTTAGGCCCCGGGAGGGCCGGCCACAATGAGCAGTTCTTC.

The V gene is TRBV5-1, the J gene TRBJ2-2; the D gene is possibly TRBD1 (5 bases). Germline V gene sequence: CDR1 SGHRS, CDR2 YFSETQ. V was cut by 1 base and J by 4 bases, with 14 bases left in between. CDR3 size: 16 residues. The CDR3 here is CASSLIPGPGTGELFF. The CDR3 DNA is TGCGCCAGCAGCTTGATACCAGGGCCAGGCACCGGGGAGCTGTTTTTT.

This chain links TRBV6-2 or TRBV6-3 with TRBJ2-2; TRBD2 aligns across 10 bases. The CDR3 consists of 16 residues. The V gene end was trimmed by 5 bases and the J gene end by 6 bases; junction bases not matched to a gene: 9. CDR1 and CDR2 (germline): MNHEY, SVGEGT. DNA of the CDR3: TGTGCCAGCAGTAGGCGGCTAGCGGGAGAAGCCGGGGAGCTGTTTTTT. Translation: CASSRRLAGEAGELFF.

V and J are TRBV28 and TRBJ1-4, with unresolved D. CDR3 length: 17 residues. V was pared by 4 bases and J by 3 bases, with 18 bases between. Germline CDR1 MDHEN, CDR2 SYDVKM. This CDR3 reads CASSYRTGLLANEKLFF. CDR3 in DNA: TGTGCCAGCAGTTACCGAACGGGGTTACTGGCTAATGAAAAACTGTTTTTT.

The chain recombines TRBV9 with TRBJ2-2; tentatively, D is TRBD1 (5 bases). Trimming cost V 2 bases and J 3 bases, with 14 bases left between them. CDR1 and CDR2 (germline): SGDLS, YYNGEE. This CDR3 comprises 16 residues. CDR3 coding DNA: TGTGCCAGCAGCGTTCTAGGGGCAAGCGACACCGGGGAGCTGTTTTTT. It encodes CASSVLGASDTGELFF.

The rearrangement links TRBV12-3 or TRBV12-4 to TRBJ2-7; D gene uncertain. The V end was cut by 8 bases, the J end by 4 bases, with 12 bases between. This CDR3 is 12 amino acids long. The CDR3 bases are TGTGCCAGCGGCCCGACATCATACGAGCAGTACGTC. Translation gives CASGPTSYEQYV.

V usage is TRBV28 and J usage is TRBJ1-2; D remains ambiguous. The CDR3 has 13 amino acids. V lost 3 bases and J lost 6, with 11 bases in between. The germline CDR1 and CDR2 sequences are MDHEN and SYDVKM. CDR3 sequence: CASSFSGYDGYTF. CDR3 nucleotide sequence: TGTGCCAGCAGTTTTTCGGGATATGATGGCTACACCTTC.

CDR3 nucleotide sequence: TGTGCCAGCAGCGCAGGACAGGCCGATGATGGCTACACCTTC. Translating gives CASSAGQADDGYTF. V is TRBV9 and J is TRBJ1-2, with 7 bases matching TRBD1. V gave up 3 bases and J gave up 6 bases; unmatched junction bases: 8. CDR3 length equals 14 residues. The germline CDR1 and CDR2 sequences are SGDLS and YYNGEE.

This rearrangement joins TRBV7-2 to TRBJ1-2, with D uncertain. The V and J ends lost 3 bases and 0 bases respectively, with 11 bases between them. This CDR3 is 15 amino acids long. Per germline, CDR1 SGHTA and CDR2 FQGNSA. The CDR3 protein is CASSLSALANYGYTF. DNA of the CDR3: TGTGCCAGCAGCTTGTCAGCGTTAGCTAACTATGGCTACACCTTC.

The gene calls are TRBV7-2 and TRBJ1-2, with D possibly TRBD1 on 6 matching bases. V was cut by 1 base and J by 7 bases, with 16 bases left in between. The CDR3 is 15 amino acids. CDR1 and CDR2 (germline): SGHTA, FQGNSA. In DNA form, the CDR3 reads TGTGCCAGCAGCTTAGGGGGCAGGGGAACGGCTGGCTACACCTTC. It yields the protein CASSLGGRGTAGYTF.

The chain joins TRBV18 to TRBJ2-3; D may be TRBD1 (5 bases). CDR3 size: 15 residues. CDR1 is KGHSH and CDR2 is LQKENI in the germline V gene. V shed 2 bases and J shed 0 bases, with 9 bases lying between them. The CDR3 is CASSPYAGSTDTQYF. The CDR3 region has the DNA TGTGCCAGCTCACCATATGCAGGGAGCACAGATACGCAGTATTTT.

The CDR3 region is CASKQQPMNTEAFF. The DNA for the CDR3 is TGCGCCAGCAAGCAACAGCCGATGAACACTGAAGCTTTCTTT. The chain uses TRBV5-1 and TRBJ1-1; D ambiguous. CDR3 length: 14 residues. CDR1 and CDR2 (germline): SGHRS, YFSETQ. The V end was cut by 6 bases, the J end by 0 bases, with 12 bases between.

This clone was seen a handful of times. The chain recombines TRBV7-9 with TRBJ2-2; 10 bases fit TRBD1. From germline, CDR1 is SEHNR and CDR2 FQNEAQ (reference sequence). With V trimmed by 6 bases and J by 7 bases, 8 bases remained unmatched. This CDR3 spans 15 amino acids. Here the CDR3 DNA reads TGTGCCAGCAGACGGCCGGGACAGGGGAACGGGGAGCTGTTTTTT. It yields the protein CASRRPGQGNGELFF.